The 17 T cell receptor beta chains below come from one sample, sequenced in a study of T cells in Graves' hyperthyroidism and ophthalmopathy. The TCR beta CDR3 regions underwent amplification using RNA transcripts as the source. A set of HTBI primers served as the primers for a first-round RT-PCR of the TCR CDR3. TCRdb reprocessed the multiplex PCR reads via MiXCR and lists one record per CDR3 protein. The data hold about 570,000 distinct CDR3 sequences, with 40% to 55% observed a single time. The sample comprised peripheral blood or thyroid tissue (not recorded which). The source is an adult woman with Graves' disease, either hyperthyroidism or ophthalmopathy (not recorded which).

The V gene is TRBV6-5, the J gene TRBJ2-6, with 10 nucleotides matching TRBD1. This CDR3 comprises 17 residues. The germline gives CDR1 MNHEY, CDR2 SVGAGI. The trim removed 6 bases at V and 0 bases at J, leaving 5 bases unmatched. CDR3 bases: TGTGCCAGCAGCACCCGGACAGGGGGCTCTGGGGCCAACGTCCTGACTTTC. Protein: CASSTRTGGSGANVLTF.

This clonotype was seen at least ten times. The chain has TRBV9 and TRBJ2-7, with 9 bases aligning to TRBD1. The CDR3 is made up of 15 amino acids. The V and J ends lost 3 bases and 6 bases, in that order; junction bases with no gene match: 10. Germline V gene lookup returns CDR1 SGDLS and CDR2 YYNGEE. The CDR3 protein is CASSAQQGAFGEQYF. The CDR3 DNA reads TGTGCCAGCAGCGCTCAACAGGGGGCGTTCGGCGAGCAGTACTTC.

The table lists this clonotype with many counts. The rearrangement links TRBV20-1 to TRBJ2-5; D is perhaps TRBD1 (6 bases). V was pared by 7 bases and J by 5 bases, with 20 bases between. Per the germline V gene, CDR1 is DFQATT and CDR2 is SNEGSKA (reference sequence). The CDR3 contains 14 residues. The CDR3 region has the DNA TGCAGTGGAAATTACGTGGGGGCCTCGGAGACCCAGTACTTC. Residues: CSGNYVGASETQYF.

This clonotype came up a few times. The chain is built from TRBV29-1 and TRBJ1-1; no reliable D call. The CDR3 is made up of 13 amino acids. The germline V gene encodes CDR1 SQVTM and CDR2 ANQGSEA. Trimming left V 5 bases short and J 3 bases short, with 13 bases between. CDR3 sequence: CSVRGMSDTEAFF. In DNA, the CDR3 is TGCAGCGTTAGAGGGATGTCGGACACTGAAGCTTTCTTT. The full variable domain, rest sourced from reference TRBV29-1 and TRBJ1-1, is SAVISQKPSRDICQRGTSLTIQCQVDSQVTMMFWYRQQPGQSLTLIATANQGSEATYESGFVIDKFPISRPNLTFSTLTVSNMSPEDSSIYLCSVRGMSDTEAFFGQGTRLTVV.

This clonotype was seen ten or more times. This chain uses TRBV29-1 with TRBJ1-3; D unresolved. The CDR3 runs 14 residues. Germline V lookup: CDR1 SQVTM, CDR2 ANQGSEA. V gave up 4 bases and J gave up 0 bases, with 10 bases separating them. The CDR3 coding sequence is TGCAGCGTTGGGCAGGACGACTCTGGAAACACCATATATTTT. Translated, it gives CSVGQDDSGNTIYF.

The table lists this clonotype with many counts. The chain joins TRBV24-1 to TRBJ2-5; 8 nucleotides line up with TRBD2. The CDR3 is 13 residues long. Germline CDR1 is KGHDR and CDR2 is SFDVKD. The trim removed 9 bases at V and 4 bases at J, leaving 6 bases unmatched. The CDR3 DNA is TGTGCCACCGAGGGAAGCGGGAGAGAGACCCAGTACTTC. Amino acid sequence: CATEGSGRETQYF.

The J gene is TRBJ1-5, the V gene TRBV2; 8 nucleotides agree with TRBD1. The CDR3 runs 14 residues. CDR1 is SNHLY and CDR2 is FYNNEI in the germline V gene. J lost 5 bases, V lost 4 bases, and 4 bases had no gene match. CDR3 nucleotide sequence: TGTGCCAGCAGTGGCCAGGGGGCGCATCAGCCCCAGCATTTT. Translation gives CASSGQGAHQPQHF.

This chain links TRBV5-1 with TRBJ2-7, with D perhaps given as TRBD1 or TRBD2 (5 bases each). The V gene lost 1 base and the J gene lost 2 bases, with 10 bases spanning the gap. Per germline, CDR1 SGHRS and CDR2 YFSETQ. The CDR3 is made up of 14 amino acids. CDR3: CASSLWGGPYEQYF. The DNA of the CDR3 is TGCGCCAGCAGCTTGTGGGGCGGGCCCTACGAGCAGTACTTC.

The V and J genes are TRBV29-1 and TRBJ2-2; no definite D call. Germline CDR1 and CDR2: SQVTM and ANQGSEA. V was cut by 2 bases and J by 6 bases, with 10 bases left in between. This CDR3 is 13 amino acids long. CDR3 sequence: CSVEIGQSGELFF. The DNA for the CDR3 is TGCAGCGTTGAAATTGGGCAGTCCGGGGAGCTGTTTTTT.

The chain joins TRBV5-1 to TRBJ2-7; 9 bases align to TRBD2. V gave up 2 bases and J gave up 4 bases; unmatched junction bases: 7. The germline V gene encodes CDR1 SGHRS and CDR2 YFSETQ. CDR3 length equals 15 residues. CDR3 region: CASSLGSGSEYEQYF. In DNA form, the CDR3 reads TGCGCCAGCAGCTTAGGTAGCGGGAGTGAGTACGAGCAGTACTTC.

This clonotype was observed many times. The V gene is TRBV7-9, the J gene TRBJ2-5; no reliable D call. Germline loops: CDR1 SEHNR, CDR2 FQNEAQ (reference sequence). Deletions cut 5 bases from V and 2 bases from J, with 15 bases between. The CDR3 totals 15 residues. The CDR3 protein is CASSRPGVKQETQYF. In DNA form, the CDR3 reads TGTGCCAGCAGCCGGCCGGGTGTCAAACAAGAGACCCAGTACTTC.

This chain joins TRBV10-3 and TRBJ1-2; no reliable D call. Germline assignment: CDR1 ENHRY and CDR2 SYGVKD. Trimming took 4 bases from V and 3 from J, leaving 6 bases between them. The length of the CDR3 is 12 residues. CDR3: CAISGTDYGYTF. The CDR3 DNA sequence: TGTGCCATCAGTGGAACAGACTATGGCTACACCTTC.

This clonotype showed up many times. The chain combines TRBV5-1 with TRBJ1-4, with D unresolved. Germline V lookup: CDR1 SGHRS, CDR2 YFSETQ. This CDR3 is 15 amino acids long. V was pared by 0 bases and J by 4 bases, with 10 bases between. The chain's CDR3 is CASSLARTDNEKLFF. In DNA form, the CDR3 reads TGCGCCAGCAGCTTGGCCCGGACGGATAATGAAAAACTGTTTTTT.

This chain connects TRBV7-9 to TRBJ2-5; 10 positions agree with TRBD1. V gave up 4 bases and J gave up 9 bases; unmatched junction bases: 8. The CDR3 sequence is 14 residues long. CDR1 and CDR2 (germline): SEHNR, FQNEAQ (reference sequence). The CDR3 protein is CASSSGQGGLAQYF. CDR3 DNA: TGTGCCAGCAGCTCTGGACAGGGGGGGTTGGCCCAGTACTTC.

This clonotype was seen more than once but under ten times. The chain has TRBV27 and TRBJ2-7; no definite D call. The V gene lost 5 bases and the J gene lost 2 bases, with 10 bases spanning the gap. CDR1 is MNHEY, CDR2 SMNVEV, per germline (reference sequence). The CDR3 is made up of 13 amino acids. CDR3 protein: CASSLHTPYEQYF. The CDR3 nucleotides are TGTGCCAGCAGTCTGCATACTCCCTACGAGCAGTACTTC.

The rearrangement uses TRBV10-3 and TRBJ1-3, with D maybe TRBD1 (5 bases). The V gene's germline CDR1 is ENHRY and CDR2 SYGVKD. Trimming cost V 10 bases and J 8 bases, with 27 bases left between them. The CDR3 has 16 amino acids. The DNA of the CDR3 is TGTGCCACCGGTCGAGGGGACGAGAGCTATGGCTACACCATATATTTT. Protein sequence: CATGRGDESYGYTIYF.

The rearrangement joins TRBV7-8 to TRBJ2-5; possible D gene TRBD1, 6 bases. CDR3 length: 15 residues. V shed 1 base and J shed 5 bases, with 14 bases lying between them. From germline, CDR1 is SGHVS and CDR2 FQNEAQ. CDR3 DNA sequence: TGTGCCAGCAGCTTAGACGGGACAAAATGGGAGACCCAGTACTTC. It specifies CASSLDGTKWETQYF.